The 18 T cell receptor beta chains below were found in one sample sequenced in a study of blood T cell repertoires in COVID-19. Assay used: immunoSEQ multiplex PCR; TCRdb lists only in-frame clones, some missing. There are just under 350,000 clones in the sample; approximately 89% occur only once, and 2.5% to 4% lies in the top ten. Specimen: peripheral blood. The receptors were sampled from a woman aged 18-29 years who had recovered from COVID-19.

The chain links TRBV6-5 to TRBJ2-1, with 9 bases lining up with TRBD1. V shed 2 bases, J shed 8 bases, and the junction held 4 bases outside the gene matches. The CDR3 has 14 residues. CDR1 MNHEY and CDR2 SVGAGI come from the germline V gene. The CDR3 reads CASSYETGGDEQFF. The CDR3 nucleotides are TGTGCCAGCAGTTACGAGACAGGGGGAGATGAGCAGTTCTTC.

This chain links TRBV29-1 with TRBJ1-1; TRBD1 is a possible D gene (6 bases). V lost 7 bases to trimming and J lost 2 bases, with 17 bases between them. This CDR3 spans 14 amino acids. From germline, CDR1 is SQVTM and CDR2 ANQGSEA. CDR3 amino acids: CSARAGARNTEAFF. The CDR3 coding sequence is TGCAGCGCGAGGGCAGGGGCACGCAACACTGAAGCTTTCTTT.

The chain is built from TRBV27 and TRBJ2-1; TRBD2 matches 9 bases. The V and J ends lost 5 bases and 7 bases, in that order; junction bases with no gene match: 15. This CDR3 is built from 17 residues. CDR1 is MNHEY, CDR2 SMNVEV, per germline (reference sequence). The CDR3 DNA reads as TGTGCCAGCAGTCCCCCTCTTGGGCTAGCGGGAAGAAATGAGCAGTTCTTC. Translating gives CASSPPLGLAGRNEQFF.

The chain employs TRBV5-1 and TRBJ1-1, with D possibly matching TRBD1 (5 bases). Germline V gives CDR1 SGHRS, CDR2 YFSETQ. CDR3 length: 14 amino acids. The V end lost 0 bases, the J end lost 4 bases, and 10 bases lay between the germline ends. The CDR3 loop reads CASSLAGGSTEAFF. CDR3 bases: TGCGCCAGCAGCTTGGCCGGGGGTAGCACTGAAGCTTTCTTT.

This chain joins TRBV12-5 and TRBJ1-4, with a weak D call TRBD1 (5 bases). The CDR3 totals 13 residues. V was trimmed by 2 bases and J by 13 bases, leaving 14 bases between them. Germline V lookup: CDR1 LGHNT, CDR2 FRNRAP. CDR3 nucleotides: TGTGCTAGTGGTTTGTCGGCAGGGCAGGCACTGTTTTTT. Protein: CASGLSAGQALFF.

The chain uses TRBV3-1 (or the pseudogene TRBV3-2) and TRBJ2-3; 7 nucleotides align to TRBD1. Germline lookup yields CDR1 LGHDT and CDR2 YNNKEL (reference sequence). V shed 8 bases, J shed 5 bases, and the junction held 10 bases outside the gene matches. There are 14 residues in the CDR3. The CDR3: CASGITGEGDTQYF. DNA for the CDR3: TGTGCCAGCGGGATAACAGGGGAAGGAGATACGCAGTATTTT.

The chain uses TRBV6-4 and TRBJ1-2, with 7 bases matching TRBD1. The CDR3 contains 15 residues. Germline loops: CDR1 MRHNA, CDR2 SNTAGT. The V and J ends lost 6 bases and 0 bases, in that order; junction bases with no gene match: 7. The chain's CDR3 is CASRLRDSTNYGYTF. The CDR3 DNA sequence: TGTGCCAGCAGACTCCGGGACAGTACTAACTATGGCTACACCTTC.

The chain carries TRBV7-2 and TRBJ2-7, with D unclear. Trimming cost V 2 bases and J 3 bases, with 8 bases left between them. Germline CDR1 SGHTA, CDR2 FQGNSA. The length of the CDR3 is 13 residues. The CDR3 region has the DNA TGTGCCAGCAGCTTACTGCTAGACTACGAGCAGTACGTC. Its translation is CASSLLLDYEQYV.

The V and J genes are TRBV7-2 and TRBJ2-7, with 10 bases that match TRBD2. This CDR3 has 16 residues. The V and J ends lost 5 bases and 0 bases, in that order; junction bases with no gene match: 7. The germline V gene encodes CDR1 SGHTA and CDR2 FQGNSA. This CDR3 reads CASSPRGTSVSYEQYV. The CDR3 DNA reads TGTGCCAGCAGCCCTAGAGGGACTAGCGTCTCCTACGAGCAGTACGTC.

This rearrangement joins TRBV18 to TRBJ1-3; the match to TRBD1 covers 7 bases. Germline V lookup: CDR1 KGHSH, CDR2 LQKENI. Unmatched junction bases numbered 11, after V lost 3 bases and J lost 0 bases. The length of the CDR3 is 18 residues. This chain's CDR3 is CASSPRPTGLISGNTIYF. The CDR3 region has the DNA TGTGCCAGCTCACCGCGTCCGACAGGGTTAATCTCTGGAAACACCATATATTTT.

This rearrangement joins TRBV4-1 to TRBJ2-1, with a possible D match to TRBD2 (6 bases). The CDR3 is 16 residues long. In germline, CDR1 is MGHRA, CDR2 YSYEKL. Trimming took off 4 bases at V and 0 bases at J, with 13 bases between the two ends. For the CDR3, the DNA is TGCGCCAGCAGCCCGAGGGACGGGAGCTCCTACAATGAGCAGTTCTTC. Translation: CASSPRDGSSYNEQFF.

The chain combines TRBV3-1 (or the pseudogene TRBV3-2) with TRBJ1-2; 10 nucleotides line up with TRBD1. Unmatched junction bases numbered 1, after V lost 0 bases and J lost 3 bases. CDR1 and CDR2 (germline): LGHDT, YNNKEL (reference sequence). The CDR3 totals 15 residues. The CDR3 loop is CASSQEGTGDYGYTF. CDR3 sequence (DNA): TGTGCCAGCAGCCAAGAGGGGACAGGGGACTATGGCTACACCTTC.

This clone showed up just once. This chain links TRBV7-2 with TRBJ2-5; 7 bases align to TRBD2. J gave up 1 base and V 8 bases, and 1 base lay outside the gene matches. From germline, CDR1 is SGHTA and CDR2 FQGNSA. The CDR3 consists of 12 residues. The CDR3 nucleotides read TGTGCCAGCGGGACTACCCAAGAGACCCAGTACTTC. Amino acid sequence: CASGTTQETQYF. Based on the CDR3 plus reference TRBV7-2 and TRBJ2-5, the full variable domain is GAGVSQSPSNKVTEKGKDVELRCDPISGHTALYWYRQSLGQGLEFLIYFQGNSAPDKSGLPSDRFSAERTGGSVSTLTIQRTQQEDSAVYLCASGTTQETQYFGPGTRLLVL.

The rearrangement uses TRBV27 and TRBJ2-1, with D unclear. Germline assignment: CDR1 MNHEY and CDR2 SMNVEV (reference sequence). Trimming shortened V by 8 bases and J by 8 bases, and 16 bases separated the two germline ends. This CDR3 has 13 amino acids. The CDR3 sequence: CASGPYTHDEQFF. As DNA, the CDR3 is TGTGCCAGCGGTCCATACACACACGATGAGCAGTTCTTC.

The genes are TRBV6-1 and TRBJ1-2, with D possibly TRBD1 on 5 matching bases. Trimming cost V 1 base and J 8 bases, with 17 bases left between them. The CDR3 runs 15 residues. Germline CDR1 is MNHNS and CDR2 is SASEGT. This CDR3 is CASSEVPAVGLGYTF. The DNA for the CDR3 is TGTGCCAGCAGTGAAGTACCCGCCGTGGGGCTGGGCTACACCTTC.

The CDR3 nucleotides read TGTGCCAGCAGCTTATTACAGGGGGCCCTGACCCAGTACTTC. It yields the protein CASSLLQGALTQYF. The V and J genes are TRBV7-2 and TRBJ2-5; 9 bases are shared with TRBD1. This CDR3 region has 14 residues. Losses at the gene ends were 2 bases for V and 7 bases for J; bases not matched to a gene: 5. CDR1 is SGHTA, CDR2 FQGNSA, per germline.

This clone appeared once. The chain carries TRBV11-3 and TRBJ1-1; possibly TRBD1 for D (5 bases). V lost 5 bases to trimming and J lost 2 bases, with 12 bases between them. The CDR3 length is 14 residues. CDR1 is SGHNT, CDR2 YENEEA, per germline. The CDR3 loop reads CASSIRQLNTEAFF. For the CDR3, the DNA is TGTGCCAGCAGCATTCGACAGCTCAACACTGAAGCTTTCTTT. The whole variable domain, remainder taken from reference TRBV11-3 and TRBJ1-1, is EAGVVQSPRYKIIEKKQPVAFWCNPISGHNTLYWYLQNLGQGPELLIRYENEEAVDDSQLPKDRFSAERLKGVDSTLKIQPAELGDSAVYLCASSIRQLNTEAFFGQGTRLTVV.

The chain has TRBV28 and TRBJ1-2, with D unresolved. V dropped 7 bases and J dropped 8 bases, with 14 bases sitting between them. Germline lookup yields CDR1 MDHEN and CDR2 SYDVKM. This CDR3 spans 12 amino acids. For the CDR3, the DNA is TGTGCCAGCACTCCGGGTGAAAGGGGCTACACCTTC. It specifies CASTPGERGYTF.